This T cell receptor (beta chain) was recorded in a study of T cell responses to AZD1222 COVID-19 vaccine. Second-dose timings of about 4 or about 12 weeks were pooled. This CDR3 spans 17 amino acids. Germline values: CDR1 PRHDT, CDR2 FYEKMQ (reference sequence). J was trimmed by 6 bases and V by 5 bases; bases with no gene match: 12. This clone was observed a single time. Its antigen remains unknown. Study observations and caveats: Unmutated variant regions are reportedly targeted by nearly half of spike-specific TCRs. Clonal diversity was possibly underestimated, and the donors were mostly white British, with more females.

The protocol was immunoSEQ multiplex PCR, while the TCRdb copy is restricted to in-frame clones and leaves out a portion. The repertoire holds about 86,000 clones, with 88% as singletons. Sequencing used peripheral blood, obtained 28 days after the second AZD1222 dose. The chain is built from TRBV13 and TRBJ2-6; 8 nucleotides match TRBD1. This TCR was sampled from an adult who received the AZD1222 COVID-19 vaccine. The CDR3 bases are TGTGCCAGCAGCCTATTCCGACAGGGGACGAAGGCCAACGTCCTGACTTTC. Its protein is CASSLFRQGTKANVLTF.